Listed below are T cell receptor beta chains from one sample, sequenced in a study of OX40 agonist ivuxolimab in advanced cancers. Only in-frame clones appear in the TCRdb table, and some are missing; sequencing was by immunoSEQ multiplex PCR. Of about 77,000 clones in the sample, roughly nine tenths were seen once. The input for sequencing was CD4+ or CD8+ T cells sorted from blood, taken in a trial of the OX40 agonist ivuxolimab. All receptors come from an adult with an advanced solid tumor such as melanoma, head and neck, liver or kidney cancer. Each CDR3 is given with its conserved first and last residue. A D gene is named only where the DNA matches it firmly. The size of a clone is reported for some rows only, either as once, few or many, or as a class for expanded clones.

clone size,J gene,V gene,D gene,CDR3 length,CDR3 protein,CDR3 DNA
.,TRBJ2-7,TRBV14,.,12,CASSQVPASQYF,TGTGCCAGCAGCCAGGTCCCCGCTAGTCAGTACTTC
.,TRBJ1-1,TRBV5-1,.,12,CASSVTSGEAFF,TGCGCCAGCAGCGTAACAAGCGGTGAAGCTTTCTTT
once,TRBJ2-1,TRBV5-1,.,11,CASSKINEQFF,TGCGCCAGCAGCAAGATCAATGAGCAGTTCTTC
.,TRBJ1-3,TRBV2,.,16,CASSEGGRFSGNTIYF,TGTGCCAGCAGTGAAGGGGGACGGTTCTCTGGAAACACCATATATTTT
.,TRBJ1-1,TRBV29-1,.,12,CSVYDRYYRAFF,TGCAGCGTATATGACCGTTATTATAGAGCTTTCTTT
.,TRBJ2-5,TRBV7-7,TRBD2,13,CASSPGLAETQYF,TGTGCTAGCAGTCCTGGACTAGCGGAGACCCAGTACTTC
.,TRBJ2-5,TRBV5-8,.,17,CASSLVRAYRDRETQYF,TGTGCCAGCAGCTTGGTCCGAGCTTACAGGGATCGGGAGACCCAGTACTTC
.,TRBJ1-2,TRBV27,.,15,CASSSTGQTYYGYTF,TGTGCCAGCAGTTCGACCGGACAGACCTACTATGGCTACACCTTC
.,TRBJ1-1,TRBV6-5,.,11,CASKGGTEAFF,TGTGCCAGCAAGGGTGGTACTGAAGCTTTCTTT
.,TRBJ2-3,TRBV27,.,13,CASTLGRGDTQYF,TGTGCCAGCACCCTCGGAAGGGGTGATACGCAGTATTTT
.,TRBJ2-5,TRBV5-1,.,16,CASSSRSGRGGETQYF,TGCGCCAGCAGTTCCCGCTCTGGGCGGGGTGGGGAGACCCAGTACTTC
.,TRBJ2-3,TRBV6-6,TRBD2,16,CASRASGRAKGDTQYF,TGTGCCAGCAGGGCTAGCGGGAGGGCGAAGGGAGATACGCAGTATTTT
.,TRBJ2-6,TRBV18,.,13,CASSPAGANVLTF,TGTGCCAGCTCACCAGCTGGGGCCAACGTCCTGACTTTC
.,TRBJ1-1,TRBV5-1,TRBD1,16,CASSPTVRTGDTEAFF,TGCGCCAGCAGCCCAACCGTGAGGACAGGGGACACTGAAGCTTTCTTT
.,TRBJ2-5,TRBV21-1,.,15,CASSNWGPIQETQYF,TGTGCCAGCAGCAACTGGGGGCCGATTCAAGAGACCCAGTACTTC
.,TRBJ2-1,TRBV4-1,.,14,CASSQGKAYNEQFF,TGCGCCAGCAGCCAGGGAAAGGCCTACAATGAGCAGTTCTTC
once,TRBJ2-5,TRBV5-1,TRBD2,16,CASSLGSSGGVETQYF,TGCGCCAGCAGCTTGGGATCTAGCGGGGGTGTGGAGACCCAGTACTTC
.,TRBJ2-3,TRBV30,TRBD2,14,CAWSGRGRADTQYF,TGTGCCTGGAGTGGTAGAGGGAGGGCCGATACGCAGTATTTT
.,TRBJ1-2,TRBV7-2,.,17,CASSSRVVGHANYGYTF,TGTGCCAGCAGCTCAAGAGTTGTCGGGCATGCTAACTATGGCTACACCTTC
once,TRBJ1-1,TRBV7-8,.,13,CASSLQLNTEAFF,TGTGCCAGCAGCTTACAGTTAAACACTGAAGCTTTCTTT
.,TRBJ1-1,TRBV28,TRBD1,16,CASSFRRDRGNTEAFF,TGTGCCAGCAGTTTCCGAAGGGACAGGGGAAACACTGAAGCTTTCTTT
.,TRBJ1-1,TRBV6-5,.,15,CASSYGRLRGAEAFF,TGTGCCAGCAGTTACGGACGGCTTCGGGGGGCTGAAGCTTTCTTT
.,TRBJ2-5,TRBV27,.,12,CASRGGGETQYF,TGTGCCAGCCGCGGGGGCGGGGAGACCCAGTACTTC
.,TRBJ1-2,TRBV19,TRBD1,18,CASSRGIPGQRTNYGYTF,TGTGCCAGTAGTCGCGGGATCCCGGGACAGAGGACCAACTATGGCTACACCTTC
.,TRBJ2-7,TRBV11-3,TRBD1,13,CASSQQGNAEQYF,TGTGCCAGCAGCCAACAGGGGAACGCGGAGCAGTACTTC
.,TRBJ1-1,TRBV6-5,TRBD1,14,CASSWTGSGTEAFF,TGTGCCAGCAGTTGGACAGGGTCAGGCACTGAAGCTTTCTTT
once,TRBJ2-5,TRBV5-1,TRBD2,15,CASSRLAGLQETQYF,TGCGCCAGCAGTAGGCTAGCGGGACTCCAAGAGACCCAGTACTTC
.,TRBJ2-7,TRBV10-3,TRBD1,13,CAISGRTGFQQYF,TGTGCCATCAGTGGAAGGACAGGGTTCCAGCAGTACTTC
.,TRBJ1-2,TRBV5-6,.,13,CASSLGGASGYTF,TGTGCCAGCAGCTTGGGGGGAGCTTCTGGCTACACCTTC
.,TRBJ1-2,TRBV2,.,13,CASSEDPMYGYTF,TGTGCCAGCAGTGAGGACCCTATGTATGGCTACACCTTC
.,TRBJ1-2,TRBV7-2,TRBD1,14,CASSSPDHRGGYTF,TGTGCCAGCAGCTCTCCTGACCACAGGGGTGGCTACACCTTC
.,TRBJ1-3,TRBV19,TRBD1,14,CASKDRGTGNTIYF,TGTGCCAGTAAGGACAGGGGGACTGGAAACACCATATATTTT
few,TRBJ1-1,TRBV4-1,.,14,CASSHPDREAEAFF,TGCGCCAGCAGCCATCCGGACAGAGAGGCTGAAGCTTTCTTT
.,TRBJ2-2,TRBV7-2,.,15,CASSPVGMNTGELFF,TGTGCCAGCAGCCCAGTTGGGATGAACACCGGGGAGCTGTTTTTT
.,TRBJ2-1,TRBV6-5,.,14,CASSYNRDSREQFF,TGTGCCAGCAGTTACAACCGGGACTCTCGGGAGCAGTTCTTC
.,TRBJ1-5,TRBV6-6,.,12,CASSNSAQPQHF,TGTGCCAGCAGTAACTCGGCACAGCCCCAGCATTTT
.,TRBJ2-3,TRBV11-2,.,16,CASSPRGASATDTQYF,TGTGCCAGCAGCCCCCGAGGAGCTAGCGCTACAGATACGCAGTATTTT
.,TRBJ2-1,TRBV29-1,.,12,CSVGAEYNEQFF,TGCAGCGTTGGGGCCGAGTACAATGAGCAGTTCTTC
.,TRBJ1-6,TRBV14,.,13,CASSQAGGSPLHF,TGTGCCAGCAGCCAAGCGGGAGGGTCACCCCTCCACTTT
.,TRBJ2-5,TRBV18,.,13,CASSPSLGETQYF,TGTGCCAGCTCACCATCCCTAGGAGAGACCCAGTACTTC
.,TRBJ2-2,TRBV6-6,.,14,CASSYSDRGRELFF,TGTGCCAGCAGTTACTCCGACCGGGGTCGGGAGCTGTTTTTT
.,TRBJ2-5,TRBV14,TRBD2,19,CASSPGKNSGGQYQETQYF,TGTGCCAGCAGCCCTGGGAAGAATAGCGGGGGGCAGTACCAAGAGACCCAGTACTTC
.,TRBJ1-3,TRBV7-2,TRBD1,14,CASRNRGGGNTIYF,TGTGCCAGCAGAAACAGGGGTGGAGGAAACACCATATATTTT
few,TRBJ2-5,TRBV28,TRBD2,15,CASSPSGRYQETQYF,TGTGCCAGTTCCCCTAGCGGGAGGTACCAAGAGACCCAGTACTTC
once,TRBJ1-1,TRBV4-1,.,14,CASSQDRLNTEAFF,TGCGCCAGCAGCCAAGATAGGCTGAACACTGAAGCTTTCTTT
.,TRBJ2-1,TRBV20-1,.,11,CSAGHGDLLFF,TGCAGTGCTGGGCATGGGGACCTATTGTTCTTC
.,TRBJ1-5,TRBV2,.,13,CASSLGEQQPQHF,TGTGCCAGCAGTCTCGGGGAACAACAGCCCCAGCATTTT
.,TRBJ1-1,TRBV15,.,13,CATSRVGDTEAFF,TGTGCCACCAGCAGAGTTGGCGACACTGAAGCTTTCTTT
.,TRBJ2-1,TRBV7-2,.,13,CASSLEAEVAQFF,TGTGCCAGCAGCCTAGAGGCGGAAGTTGCGCAGTTCTTC
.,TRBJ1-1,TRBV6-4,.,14,CASRNDRIDTEAFF,TGTGCCAGCCGCAATGACAGAATCGACACTGAAGCTTTCTTT
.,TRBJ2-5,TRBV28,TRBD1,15,CASSPLTGGEETQYF,TGTGCCAGCAGCCCCCTTACAGGGGGCGAAGAGACCCAGTACTTC
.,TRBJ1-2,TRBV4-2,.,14,CASSQVGGDYGYTF,TGTGCCAGCAGCCAAGTCGGAGGGGACTATGGCTACACCTTC
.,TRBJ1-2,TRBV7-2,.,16,CASSLGLRLGGYGYTF,TGTGCCAGCAGCTTAGGGTTAAGGTTGGGGGGATATGGCTACACCTTC
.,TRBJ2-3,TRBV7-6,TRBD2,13,CASSQRDTDTQYF,TGTGCCAGCAGCCAGCGGGACACAGATACGCAGTATTTT
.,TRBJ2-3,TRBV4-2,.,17,CASSQVGGSPSTDTQYF,TGTGCCAGCAGCCAAGTTGGGGGGAGCCCTAGCACAGATACGCAGTATTTT
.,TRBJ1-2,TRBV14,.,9,CASSPPYTF,TGTGCCAGCAGCCCACCCTACACCTTC
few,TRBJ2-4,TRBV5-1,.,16,CASSFQGGNLGNIQYF,TGCGCCAGCAGCTTTCAGGGGGGGAATCTAGGAAACATTCAGTACTTC
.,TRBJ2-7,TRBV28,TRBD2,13,CASNLAGGYEQYF,TGTGCCAGCAACCTAGCGGGAGGCTACGAGCAGTACTTC
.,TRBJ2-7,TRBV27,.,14,CASSLRQPPAEQYF,TGTGCCAGCAGTTTGAGGCAGCCCCCCGCCGAGCAGTACTTC
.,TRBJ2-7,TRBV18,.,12,CASSPVGGEQYF,TGTGCCAGCTCACCAGTGGGGGGCGAGCAGTACTTC